This TCR beta chain appears in the sequencing data of a study of T cells expressing NK-cell markers. Study at large: Each TCR beta repertoire originated in sorted T cells that were CD3+CD56+NKG2C+, CD3+CD56+NKG2C- or CD3+CD56-NKG2C+. Eight donors were sequenced, seven testing HCMV-seropositive and one testing seronegative. Whole-study findings and limits: Topping the CD3+CD56-NKG2C+ fraction as well were these clonotypes, in a few donors.

CDR3 length: 17 residues. The germline CDR1 and CDR2 sequences are LGHDT and YNNKEL (reference sequence). Scientists made TCR beta cDNA using 5'RACE template switching with UMIs. TCRdb reworked the 5' RACE reads into one entry per CDR3 protein, no DNA. This sample lists fewer than 550,000 distinct CDR3 sequences; its ten largest clones have 1.4%. As regards this clonotype: Its target is unknown.

V gene TRBV3-1 combines with J gene TRBJ2-6; the TCRdb D gene call, TRBD1, has no DNA to confirm it. The sample comprised blood T cells: a sorted CD56 or NKG2C T cell subset, CD4+ or CD8+ T cells, or bulk PBMC T cells (not recorded which). The origin of this receptor is a woman between 45 and 60 years old in good health. The CDR3 spells CASSQGLLPGGANVLTF.